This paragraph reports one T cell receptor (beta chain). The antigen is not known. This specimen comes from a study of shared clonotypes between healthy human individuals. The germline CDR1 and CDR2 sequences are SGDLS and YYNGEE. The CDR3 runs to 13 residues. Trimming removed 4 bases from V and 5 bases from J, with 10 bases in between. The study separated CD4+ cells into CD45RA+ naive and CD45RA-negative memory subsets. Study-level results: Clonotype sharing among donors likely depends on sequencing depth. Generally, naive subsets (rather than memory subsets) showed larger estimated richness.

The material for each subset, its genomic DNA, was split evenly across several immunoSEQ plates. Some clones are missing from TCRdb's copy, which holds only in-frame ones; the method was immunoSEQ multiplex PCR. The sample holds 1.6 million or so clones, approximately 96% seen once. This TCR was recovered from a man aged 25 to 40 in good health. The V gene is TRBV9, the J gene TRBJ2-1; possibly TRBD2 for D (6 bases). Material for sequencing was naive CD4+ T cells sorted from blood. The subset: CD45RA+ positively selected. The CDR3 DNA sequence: TGTGCCAGCAGCCTCAGCGGGCACAATGAGCAGTTCTTC. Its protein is CASSLSGHNEQFF.